This T cell receptor (beta chain) emerged from a study of spatial heterogeneity in lung cancer. As to this clonotype: Antigen: not known.

Germline CDR1 reads LNHDA; CDR2 reads SQIVND (reference sequence). CDR3 length: 15 amino acids. V was clipped by 3 bases and J by 3 bases, with 12 bases between them. Study observations and caveats: Relative to follow-up, resection was when ubiquitous expanded tumor TCRs appeared more in blood.

Every molecule of TCR cDNA had its own unique molecular identifier. TCRdb re-analysed the 5' RACE reads in MiXCR, keeping a single row per CDR3 protein. Among nearly 95,000 distinct CDR3 sequences, approximately 20% were seen once, and the ten largest hold 20% to 25%. Time point meaning: blood at routine non-recurrence follow-up after resection. Whole RNA obtained from tumor, nontumor lung or frozen PBMC underwent sequencing without sorting. Sample: PBMCs, taken at follow-up. This receptor was taken from a male donor with early-stage non-small cell lung cancer. This chain links TRBV19 with TRBJ2-1; no clear D gene. CDR3 sequence reads: CASSMARGNYNEQFF. The CDR3 coding sequence is TGTGCCAGTAGTATGGCTAGAGGTAACTACAATGAGCAGTTCTTC.